Following are 22 T cell receptor beta chains from one sample sequenced in a study of blood T cell repertoires in COVID-19. Data came from immunoSEQ multiplex PCR; TCRdb stores just in-frame clones and leaves some out. This sample has some 130,000 clones, with about 89% found just once. Sequencing was performed on peripheral blood. Every receptor here comes from a woman in her 70s with COVID-19, enrolled during active disease.

V gene TRBV5-1 combines with J gene TRBJ2-7, with 9 bases identical to TRBD1. Germline V CDR1 and CDR2: SGHRS, YFSETQ. V lost 2 bases and J lost 5; bases outside the gene matches: 5. The CDR3 runs to 14 residues. CDR3 region: CASSFYGQGNEQYF. CDR3 DNA sequence: TGCGCCAGCAGCTTCTACGGACAGGGGAACGAGCAGTACTTC. Combining the CDR3 with reference TRBV5-1 and TRBJ2-7 gives the whole variable domain KAGVTQTPRYLIKTRGQQVTLSCSPISGHRSVSWYQQTPGQGLQFLFEYFSETQRNKGNFPGRFSGRQFSNSRSEMNVSTLELGDSALYLCASSFYGQGNEQYFGPGTRLTVT.

This sequence joins TRBV19 and TRBJ1-2; 8 bases are a match to TRBD1. CDR3 length: 14 amino acids. The germline V gene has CDR1 LNHDA and CDR2 SQIVND (reference sequence). V gave up 7 bases and J gave up 7 bases; unmatched junction bases: 11. The CDR3 here is CASTPQQGARGYTF. The CDR3 bases are TGTGCCAGTACCCCTCAGCAGGGGGCGCGTGGCTACACCTTC.

In its sample, this clone was seen a few times. The chain uses TRBV5-6 and TRBJ1-6; maybe TRBD1 (6 bases). Germline loops: CDR1 SGHDT, CDR2 YYEEEE. V was clipped by 0 bases and J by 0 bases, with 16 bases between them. The CDR3 length is 19 residues. CDR3 sequence: CASSLVGGRLSSYNSPLHF. The CDR3 bases are TGTGCCAGCAGCTTGGTAGGGGGTAGGCTAAGCTCCTATAATTCACCCCTCCACTTT.

This clone was seen only once. Different DNA sequences within this sample yield the same CDR3. CDR3 nucleotide sequence: TGTGCCAGCAGCCCCTTACAGGGTAATTCACCCCTCCACTTT. Translating it yields CASSPLQGNSPLHF. This chain joins TRBV3-1 (or the pseudogene TRBV3-2) and TRBJ1-6; tentatively, D is TRBD1 (6 bases). The CDR3 is made up of 14 amino acids. V was cut by 4 bases and J by 6 bases, with 10 bases left in between. From germline, CDR1 is LGHDT and CDR2 YNNKEL (reference sequence).

This clone was observed once. This chain links TRBV24-1 with TRBJ1-1, with 10 bases aligning to TRBD1. The CDR3 runs 15 residues. CDR1 and CDR2 from the germline V gene are KGHDR and SFDVKD. The junction had 2 bases not matched to a gene; V was cut back by 4 bases and J by 1 base. The CDR3: CATSDRTGGNTEAFF. For the CDR3, the DNA is TGTGCCACCAGTGACCGGACAGGGGGGAACACTGAAGCTTTCTTT.

The V call is TRBV19, the J call TRBJ1-3; TRBD1 aligns across 9 bases. The V and J ends lost 4 bases and 4 bases, in that order; junction bases with no gene match: 11. Germline CDR1 reads LNHDA; CDR2 reads SQIVND (reference sequence). The CDR3 runs 17 residues. As DNA, the CDR3 is TGTGCCAGTAGTAATTTCCGGGACAGGGTCCCGGGAAACACCATATATTTT. Translating it yields CASSNFRDRVPGNTIYF. The entire variable domain, with the rest obtained from reference TRBV19 and TRBJ1-3, is as follows: DGGITQSPKYLFRKEGQNVTLSCEQNLNHDAMYWYRQDPGQGLRLIYYSQIVNDFQKGDIAEGYSVSREKKESFPLTVTSAQKNPTAFYLCASSNFRDRVPGNTIYFGEGSWLTVV.

The chain employs TRBV29-1 and TRBJ1-6, with D unclear. V was shortened by 6 bases and J by 9 bases, with 15 bases between the two germline ends. In germline, CDR1 is SQVTM, CDR2 ANQGSEA. The CDR3 loop spans 13 amino acids. CDR3 nucleotide sequence: TGCAGCGTCCGAACCGGGGAAGGTTCACCCCTCCACTTT. It translates to CSVRTGEGSPLHF. The full variable domain, rest sourced from reference TRBV29-1 and TRBJ1-6, is SAVISQKPSRDICQRGTSLTIQCQVDSQVTMMFWYRQQPGQSLTLIATANQGSEATYESGFVIDKFPISRPNLTFSTLTVSNMSPEDSSIYLCSVRTGEGSPLHFGNGTRLTVT.

The V and J genes are TRBV5-3 and TRBJ1-1; 7 nucleotides align to TRBD1. TRBV5-3 is identified as an open reading frame with a role that is uncertain. The V gene end was trimmed by 0 bases and the J gene end by 4 bases; junction bases not matched to a gene: 9. CDR3 size: 16 residues. CDR3 nucleotides: TGTGCCAGAAGCTTGGATTTAAGGGGGCGACGCACTGAAGCTTTCTTT. Translated, it gives CARSLDLRGRRTEAFF.

The rearrangement uses TRBV2 and TRBJ2-1, with D possibly matching TRBD1 (6 bases). The germline CDR1 and CDR2 sequences are SNHLY and FYNNEI. The length of the CDR3 is 17 residues. Between the trimmed V and J ends, which lost 5 bases and 0 bases, there was a span of 17 bases. In nucleotides, the CDR3 is TGTGCCAGCAGTCGAATCCCCGGGACAAGCTCCTACAATGAGCAGTTCTTC. Its protein product is CASSRIPGTSSYNEQFF.

The sample holds one count of this clone. V gene TRBV7-6 combines with J gene TRBJ1-1; possibly TRBD1 for D (5 bases). The CDR3 covers 15 residues. CDR1 and CDR2 (germline): SGHVS, FNYEAQ. V lost 2 bases and J lost 1, with 11 bases in between. The CDR3: CASSLSWGGNTEAFF. DNA for the CDR3: TGTGCCAGCAGCTTATCCTGGGGGGGGAACACTGAAGCTTTCTTT.

This rearrangement joins TRBV6-2 or TRBV6-3 to TRBJ1-4; the D gene is possibly TRBD1 (6 bases). CDR1 and CDR2 from the germline V gene are MNHEY and SVGEGT. Trimming took 2 bases from V and 4 from J, leaving 23 bases between them. CDR3 size: 19 residues. CDR3: CASSYLSAGAVRNNEKLFF. DNA for the CDR3: TGTGCCAGCAGTTACCTCTCTGCAGGGGCGGTCCGGAATAATGAAAAACTGTTTTTT.

This chain links TRBV18 with TRBJ1-5, with 7 bases aligning to TRBD1. The CDR3 consists of 13 residues. Germline trimming cut 8 bases from V and 4 bases from J; bases unmatched to any gene: 5. Germline CDR1 reads KGHSH; CDR2 reads LQKENI. The CDR3 DNA reads TGTGCCAGCCAGACAGGGAATAATCAGCCCCAGCATTTT. This translates into CASQTGNNQPQHF.

The chain couples TRBV24-1 to TRBJ2-3, with 8 bases lining up with TRBD2. The CDR3 extends over 15 amino acids. Trimming removed 3 bases from V and 6 bases from J; junction bases left unmatched: 7. Germline V gene lookup returns CDR1 KGHDR and CDR2 SFDVKD. The CDR3 loop reads CATSDPGLGADTQYF. Here the CDR3 DNA reads TGTGCCACCAGTGATCCGGGACTAGGGGCGGATACGCAGTATTTT.

This clone has just one count. CDR3 sequence (DNA): TGTGCCAGCAGCCGGGACAGGGGGCAGTACGAGCAGTACTTC. This encodes CASSRDRGQYEQYF. The V call is TRBV7-2, the J call TRBJ2-7; 12 bases match TRBD1. The CDR3 runs to 14 residues. The ends lost 5 bases at V and 4 bases at J; junction bases unmatched: 3. Germline CDR1 is SGHTA and CDR2 is FQGNSA.

The rearrangement links TRBV6-4 to TRBJ1-6; D gene uncertain. This CDR3 region has 13 residues. Germline V lookup: CDR1 MRHNA, CDR2 SNTAGT. V was pared by 6 bases and J by 7 bases, with 10 bases between. Here the CDR3 DNA reads TGTGCCAGCAGCCCGAGAATGAATTCACCCCTCCACTTT. Translated, it gives CASSPRMNSPLHF.

This rearrangement joins TRBV12-3 or TRBV12-4 to TRBJ1-4; the D gene is possibly TRBD1 (5 bases). V lost 3 bases to trimming and J lost 12 bases, with 11 bases between them. This CDR3 is 12 amino acids long. The CDR3 nucleotides read TGTGCCAGCAGTTTTGGGGCTAGAGAACTGTTTTTT. Translated, it gives CASSFGARELFF.

The chain joins TRBV5-1 to TRBJ2-3; 8 positions agree with TRBD2. CDR3 length: 16 amino acids. Germline-derived CDR1 and CDR2 are SGHRS and YFSETQ. The ends lost 6 bases at V and 0 bases at J; junction bases unmatched: 9. CDR3 sequence: CASKIRGGPSTDTQYF. CDR3 DNA: TGCGCCAGCAAAATCCGGGGGGGCCCTAGCACAGATACGCAGTATTTT. Variable domain in full (rest from reference TRBV5-1 and TRBJ2-3): KAGVTQTPRYLIKTRGQQVTLSCSPISGHRSVSWYQQTPGQGLQFLFEYFSETQRNKGNFPGRFSGRQFSNSRSEMNVSTLELGDSALYLCASKIRGGPSTDTQYFGPGTRLTVL.

The chain joins TRBV19 to TRBJ2-7; 11 positions agree with TRBD2. Trimming took 7 bases from V and 4 from J; bases not matched to a gene: 12. The CDR3 loop spans 16 amino acids. Germline V gene sequence: CDR1 LNHDA, CDR2 SQIVND (reference sequence). The CDR3, as DNA: TGTGCCAGTAAGACCCATAGCGGGGGGGCCTGGTACGAGCAGTACTTC. Protein product: CASKTHSGGAWYEQYF.

The V gene is TRBV5-4, the J gene TRBJ2-5; 8 bases match TRBD2. Trimming at V came to 5 bases and at J to 1 base, leaving 7 bases not matched to a gene. Germline loops: CDR1 SGHNT, CDR2 YYREEE (reference sequence). CDR3 size: 15 residues. The DNA of the CDR3 is TGTGCCAGCAGACCTGCACTAGCGGTCCAAGAGACCCAGTACTTC. Its protein product is CASRPALAVQETQYF.

This sequence joins TRBV10-2 and TRBJ1-5; TRBD1 is a possible D gene (5 bases). With 0 bases removed from V and 7 bases from J, the gap between germline ends came to 13 bases. Germline V CDR1 and CDR2: WSHSY, SAAADI. The CDR3 is 15 residues long. CDR3: CASSESNPGPQPQHF. The CDR3 DNA is TGCGCCAGCAGTGAGTCGAATCCAGGGCCGCAGCCCCAGCATTTT.

This sequence joins TRBV5-8 and TRBJ2-4, with D uncertain. The CDR3 runs 17 residues. Between the trimmed V and J ends, which lost 0 bases and 2 bases, there was a span of 15 bases. Germline-derived CDR1 and CDR2 are SGHTS and YDEGEE. CDR3 protein: CASSLGASAVSKNIQYF. CDR3 bases: TGTGCCAGCAGCTTGGGGGCCTCGGCTGTATCCAAAAACATTCAGTACTTC.

The CDR3 reads CSASGGNSPLHF. The CDR3 DNA follows: TGCAGTGCTAGTGGCGGGAATTCACCCCTCCACTTT. The chain couples TRBV20-1 to TRBJ1-6, with D unresolved. The CDR3 runs to 12 residues. Germline lookup yields CDR1 DFQATT and CDR2 SNEGSKA (reference sequence). V was clipped by 3 bases and J by 7 bases, with 7 bases between them.